The 22 T cell receptor beta chains presented below share a single source sample, sequenced in a study of T cell responses to AZD1222 COVID-19 vaccine. The data were produced by immunoSEQ multiplex PCR, yet TCRdb's version contains in-frame clones alone and is incomplete. The repertoire holds almost 95,000 clones, with about 85% as singletons. Sequences were derived from peripheral blood, sampled 28 days after the second AZD1222 dose. The receptors shown here come from an adult who received the AZD1222 COVID-19 vaccine.

CDR3 DNA sequence: TGCGCCAGCAGCTTAGACGGGTTCTCGGCTCTCGAGCAGTACTTC. It codes for CASSLDGFSALEQYF. The chain carries TRBV5-1 and TRBJ2-7; D unresolved. From germline, CDR1 is SGHRS and CDR2 YFSETQ. The V gene lost 2 bases and the J gene lost 6 bases, with 18 bases spanning the gap. The CDR3 loop spans 15 amino acids.

The V call is TRBV24-1, the J call TRBJ2-5, with D unresolved. This CDR3 spans 13 amino acids. Germline CDR1 and CDR2: KGHDR and SFDVKD. V was pared by 4 bases and J by 7 bases, with 12 bases between. The CDR3 is CATSERAPGTQYF. As DNA, the CDR3 is TGTGCCACCAGTGAGCGAGCTCCGGGGACCCAGTACTTC.

J is TRBJ2-7 and V is TRBV10-2, with a possible D match to TRBD1 (5 bases). This CDR3 comprises 15 residues. In germline, CDR1 is WSHSY, CDR2 SAAADI. Trimming pared 4 bases from V and 2 bases from J, leaving 15 bases between. CDR3 amino acids: CASSGGRPYAYEQYF. The CDR3, as DNA: TGCGCCAGCAGTGGGGGCAGACCCTATGCCTACGAGCAGTACTTC.

The genes are TRBV13 and TRBJ2-7; D not certain. V was trimmed by 2 bases and J by 3 bases, leaving 2 bases between them. The CDR3 has 11 residues. Germline values: CDR1 PRHDT, CDR2 FYEKMQ (reference sequence). CDR3: CASSLFYEQYF. CDR3 coding DNA: TGTGCCAGCAGCTTATTCTACGAGCAGTACTTC.

As DNA, the CDR3 is TGTGCCAGCAGCTCTCTTTCGGGTTTTAACTATGGCTACACCTTC. Residues: CASSSLSGFNYGYTF. This sequence joins TRBV7-9 and TRBJ1-2; no reliable D call. V was clipped by 4 bases and J by 1 base, with 13 bases between them. Looked up from germline, CDR1 is SEHNR and CDR2 is FQNEAQ (reference sequence). This CDR3 is 15 amino acids long.

V usage is TRBV9 and J usage is TRBJ2-7, with unresolved D. In germline, CDR1 is SGDLS, CDR2 YYNGEE. Trimming left V 0 bases short and J 7 bases short, with 14 bases between. The CDR3 is 14 amino acids. CDR3 protein: CASSVVPSQREQYF. The CDR3 DNA reads as TGTGCCAGCAGCGTAGTCCCTTCACAAAGGGAGCAGTACTTC.

This clone was seen just once. The chain employs TRBV6-4 and TRBJ2-7; the D is unclear. The CDR3 length is 12 residues. Between the trimmed V and J ends, which lost 2 bases and 7 bases, there was a span of 9 bases. Germline values: CDR1 MRHNA, CDR2 SNTAGT. The CDR3 reads CASSDGFGEQYF. CDR3 in DNA: TGTGCCAGCAGTGACGGGTTCGGGGAGCAGTACTTC.

This CDR3 reads CAWTSGLTDTQYF. CDR3 DNA: TGTGCCTGGACTAGCGGACTCACAGATACGCAGTATTTT. This chain uses TRBV30 with TRBJ2-3, with 7 bases that match TRBD2. The trim removed 4 bases at V and 2 bases at J, leaving 3 bases unmatched. Germline V gene sequence: CDR1 GTSNPN, CDR2 SVGIG (reference sequence). This CDR3 comprises 13 residues.

The chain has TRBV29-1 and TRBJ2-2, with TRBD1 identical over 8 bases. V gave up 6 bases and J gave up 2 bases; unmatched junction bases: 5. Per the germline V gene, CDR1 is SQVTM and CDR2 is ANQGSEA. CDR3 size: 14 residues. Here the CDR3 reads CSVFGQGNTGELFF. Written as DNA, the CDR3 is TGCAGCGTATTCGGACAGGGAAACACCGGGGAGCTGTTTTTT.

The chain carries TRBV6-5 and TRBJ2-1, with TRBD2 matching over 9 bases. The germline V gene encodes CDR1 MNHEY and CDR2 SVGAGI. J gave up 12 bases and V 0 bases, and 9 bases lay outside the gene matches. This CDR3 spans 15 amino acids. CDR3 region: CASSYSSGRPAGQFF. The CDR3 nucleotides are TGTGCCAGCAGTTACTCGAGCGGGAGGCCCGCGGGGCAGTTCTTC.

The genes are TRBV12-1 and TRBJ1-2; TRBD1, as called in the table, went unchecked against the DNA. TRBV12-1 is an annotated pseudogene. The CDR3 has 12 amino acids. CDR3: CASSHTGFGYTF. The CDR3, as DNA: TGTGCCAGCAGTCATACAGGGTTTGGCTACACCTTC.

This clone was detected only once. The V and J genes are TRBV6-5 and TRBJ2-1; D might be TRBD1 or TRBD2, each matching 5 bases. V shed 10 bases and J shed 2 bases, with 18 bases lying between them. Germline values: CDR1 MNHEY, CDR2 SVGAGI. This CDR3 spans 15 amino acids. DNA of the CDR3: TGTGCCATCTCTTTTAACCGGGACCCCTACAATGAGCAGTTCTTC. It specifies CAISFNRDPYNEQFF.

The chain links TRBV27 to TRBJ1-1; the D gene is possibly TRBD1 (6 bases). The CDR3 has 13 amino acids. Germline values: CDR1 MNHEY, CDR2 SMNVEV (reference sequence). The V end lost 5 bases, the J end lost 11 bases, and 18 bases lay between the germline ends. The CDR3 bases are TGTGCCAGCAGTCCCGGGCCAGGGGTTGTCGCTTTCTTT. This translates into CASSPGPGVVAFF.

The chain links TRBV7-9 to TRBJ2-3, with no clear D. From germline, CDR1 is SEHNR and CDR2 FQNEAQ (reference sequence). The CDR3 consists of 14 residues. Trimming removed 3 bases from V and 0 bases from J, with 7 bases in between. CDR3 in DNA: TGTGCCAGCAGCTTTACGGTGAGCACAGATACGCAGTATTTT. Its protein product is CASSFTVSTDTQYF.

The chain has TRBV5-4 and TRBJ2-3; 8 nucleotides match TRBD2. The CDR3 runs to 15 residues. The germline V gene has CDR1 SGHNT and CDR2 YYREEE (reference sequence). The junction had 8 bases not matched to a gene; V was cut back by 2 bases and J by 6 bases. The CDR3 region is CASSLPAGARDTQYF. CDR3 DNA sequence: TGTGCCAGCAGCTTACCAGCGGGAGCAAGGGATACGCAGTATTTT.

V usage is TRBV5-1 and J usage is TRBJ1-2, with D possibly matching TRBD1 (6 bases). V lost 7 bases to trimming and J lost 2 bases, with 12 bases between them. Germline assignment: CDR1 SGHRS and CDR2 YFSETQ. The CDR3 contains 13 residues. The CDR3 nucleotides are TGCGCCAGCGCTCCCGGACAGAACTATGGCTACACCTTC. It specifies CASAPGQNYGYTF. Complete variable domain (other parts from reference TRBV5-1 and TRBJ1-2): KAGVTQTPRYLIKTRGQQVTLSCSPISGHRSVSWYQQTPGQGLQFLFEYFSETQRNKGNFPGRFSGRQFSNSRSEMNVSTLELGDSALYLCASAPGQNYGYTFGSGTRLTVV.

The chain couples TRBV18 to TRBJ2-1; 9 bases are shared with TRBD1. The CDR3 has 14 residues. The V gene's germline CDR1 is KGHSH and CDR2 LQKENI. V gave up 6 bases and J gave up 7 bases; unmatched junction bases: 7. The CDR3 loop reads CASSPLQGANEQFF. In DNA, the CDR3 is TGTGCCAGCTCCCCTCTACAGGGGGCGAATGAGCAGTTCTTC.

The chain combines TRBV7-9 with TRBJ2-1; weak D call: TRBD2 (6 bases). V lost 2 bases and J lost 5, with 13 bases in between. Per germline, CDR1 SEHNR and CDR2 FQNEAQ (reference sequence). The length of the CDR3 is 15 residues. The CDR3 sequence is CASSLRDLQNNEQFF. The DNA of the CDR3 is TGTGCCAGCAGCTTAAGGGACTTGCAAAACAATGAGCAGTTCTTC.

V and J are TRBV19 and TRBJ2-2; no reliable D call. From germline, CDR1 is LNHDA and CDR2 SQIVND (reference sequence). The V and J ends lost 3 bases and 4 bases respectively, with 9 bases between them. CDR3 length equals 14 residues. The CDR3 DNA follows: TGTGCCAGTAGTATCGGAGTACGCACCGGGGAGCTGTTTTTT. Protein sequence: CASSIGVRTGELFF.

The rearrangement uses TRBV5-1 and TRBJ1-1; the match to TRBD1 covers 8 bases. The CDR3 is made up of 16 amino acids. The V and J ends lost 0 bases and 2 bases, in that order; junction bases with no gene match: 6. Per the germline V gene, CDR1 is SGHRS and CDR2 is YFSETQ. In nucleotides, the CDR3 is TGCGCCAGCAGCTTGGCGACAGGGGTCCGAAACACTGAAGCTTTCTTT. Translation: CASSLATGVRNTEAFF.

The chain recombines TRBV7-5 with TRBJ2-2; the table's D call, TRBD2, was not checked against the DNA. TRBV7-5 corresponds to a pseudogene. The CDR3 loop spans 20 amino acids. CDR3 region: CARSLVEVAGGQFYTGELFF. DNA for the CDR3: TGTGCCAGAAGCTTAGTCGAGGTAGCGGGGGGCCAATTCTACACCGGGGAGCTGTTTTTT.

The rearrangement joins TRBV28 to TRBJ2-3; no firm D call. This CDR3 has 13 residues. Germline V gene sequence: CDR1 MDHEN, CDR2 SYDVKM. The V and J ends lost 6 bases and 6 bases respectively, with 13 bases between them. CDR3 region: CASRPDDVDTQYF. CDR3 sequence (DNA): TGTGCCAGCAGGCCGGACGACGTGGATACGCAGTATTTT. Based on the CDR3 plus reference TRBV28 and TRBJ2-3, the full variable domain is DVKVTQSSRYLVKRTGEKVFLECVQDMDHENMFWYRQDPGLGLRLIYFSYDVKMKEKGDIPEGYSVSREKKERFSLILESASTNQTSMYLCASRPDDVDTQYFGPGTRLTVL.